What follows are 27 T cell receptor beta chains derived from one specimen sequenced in a study of early T cells in non-severe SARS-CoV-2 infection. TCRdb called the 5' RACE reads again in MiXCR, with one record for every CDR3 protein. The sample yields roughly 29,000 distinct CDR3 sequences, around 5% seen once. The sequenced sample was whole blood. The receptors were gathered from an adult who was a healthcare worker with PCR-confirmed SARS-CoV-2 infection or an uninfected control (not recorded which).

This clonotype was seen more than once but under ten times. This chain uses TRBV6-5 with TRBJ2-1; no reliable D call. V shed 0 bases and J shed 3 bases, with 6 bases lying between them. The CDR3 consists of 14 residues. Germline V gene lookup returns CDR1 MNHEY and CDR2 SVGAGI. The CDR3 is CASSYSSLYNEQFF. For the CDR3, the DNA is TGTGCCAGCAGTTACTCGAGCCTCTACAATGAGCAGTTCTTC.

This clonotype was seen at least ten times. The chain is built from TRBV5-1 and TRBJ2-1; TRBD2 agrees at 7 bases. Germline V gives CDR1 SGHRS, CDR2 YFSETQ. This CDR3 contains 17 residues. With V trimmed by 0 bases and J by 7 bases, 13 bases remained unmatched. The DNA for the CDR3 is TGCGCCAGCAGCTTGGCCAGTAATTGGCTAGCGGCTAATGAGCAGTTCTTC. Residues: CASSLASNWLAANEQFF.

This clonotype was seen many times. This chain links TRBV7-9 with TRBJ1-6; D not certain. With 5 bases removed from V and 11 bases from J, the gap between germline ends came to 10 bases. The CDR3 runs 12 residues. CDR1 is SEHNR, CDR2 FQNEAQ, per germline (reference sequence). The CDR3 DNA follows: TGTGCCAGCAGCCAAGAGCTGCCACCCCTCCACTTT. Encoded protein: CASSQELPPLHF.

The chain uses TRBV7-2 and TRBJ2-1, with D perhaps matching TRBD2 (6 bases). The CDR3 has 12 residues. V was clipped by 7 bases and J by 12 bases, with 16 bases between them. CDR1 is SGHTA, CDR2 FQGNSA, per germline. The CDR3 coding sequence is TGTGCCAGCACCAACCGACTAGACGGGCAGTTCTTC. This encodes CASTNRLDGQFF.

This clonotype was recorded many times. The V gene is TRBV28, the J gene TRBJ2-2; D gene uncertain. From germline, CDR1 is MDHEN and CDR2 SYDVKM. The CDR3 totals 14 residues. Between the trimmed V and J ends, which lost 6 bases and 6 bases, there was a span of 14 bases. The CDR3 DNA reads TGTGCCAGCAGGAGGATCGCCCCGTCCGGGGAGCTGTTTTTT. This encodes CASRRIAPSGELFF.

This clonotype was seen many times. The rearrangement joins TRBV28 to TRBJ1-1, with D uncertain. This CDR3 is built from 16 residues. V lost 7 bases to trimming and J lost 0 bases, with 18 bases between them. Germline values: CDR1 MDHEN, CDR2 SYDVKM. In nucleotides, the CDR3 is TGTGCCAGCAACTCCGTCGGAGGAGATATGAACACTGAAGCTTTCTTT. Protein sequence: CASNSVGGDMNTEAFF.

This clonotype was seen many times. This rearrangement joins TRBV28 to TRBJ2-7; D possibly corresponds to TRBD1 (6 bases). The V end lost 3 bases, the J end lost 0 bases, and 24 bases lay between the germline ends. Germline-derived CDR1 and CDR2 are MDHEN and SYDVKM. The CDR3 is 19 residues long. The DNA of the CDR3 is TGTGCCAGCAGTTTCACCCGGACTGGGCGACAGGCCCACTCCTACGAGCAGTACTTC. Translating gives CASSFTRTGRQAHSYEQYF.

V gene TRBV12-3 or TRBV12-4 combines with J gene TRBJ2-7; D unresolved. V shed 2 bases and J shed 0 bases, with 5 bases lying between them. The CDR3 covers 13 residues. CDR3 loop: CASSLPLSYEQYF. CDR3 DNA sequence: TGTGCCAGCAGTTTACCCCTCTCCTACGAGCAGTACTTC.

This clonotype has a count of ten or more. The chain is built from TRBV20-1 and TRBJ1-5, with a weak D call TRBD1 (5 bases). Germline V gives CDR1 DFQATT, CDR2 SNEGSKA (reference sequence). V was cut by 6 bases and J by 3 bases, with 15 bases left in between. This CDR3 has 14 residues. The CDR3 region is CSAPRRGYNQPQHF. The CDR3 DNA follows: TGCAGTGCACCTAGGCGGGGGTACAATCAGCCCCAGCATTTT.

This clonotype was counted at least ten times. The J gene is TRBJ1-4, the V gene TRBV10-3; 7 nucleotides agree with TRBD1. The CDR3 loop spans 16 amino acids. With V trimmed by 2 bases and J by 9 bases, 12 bases remained unmatched. Per germline, CDR1 ENHRY and CDR2 SYGVKD. CDR3 residues: CAISEALGTATQKLFF. The CDR3 DNA reads as TGTGCCATCAGTGAGGCCCTCGGGACAGCAACTCAAAAACTGTTTTTT.

Ten or more counts support this clonotype. This chain uses TRBV15 with TRBJ1-2; TRBD1 matches 8 bases. Germline-derived CDR1 and CDR2 are LNHNV and YYDKDF (reference sequence). Trimming cost V 5 bases and J 8 bases; bases outside gene matches: 7. This CDR3 spans 13 amino acids. The CDR3 DNA sequence: TGTGCCACCAGCTCCCGGACAGGGACAGGCTACACCTTC. Amino acids: CATSSRTGTGYTF.

This clonotype was seen at least ten times. The genes are TRBV7-9 and TRBJ1-4; D perhaps matches TRBD1 (5 bases). This CDR3 has 15 amino acids. V dropped 2 bases and J dropped 4 bases, with 11 bases sitting between them. Germline assignment: CDR1 SEHNR and CDR2 FQNEAQ (reference sequence). The CDR3 bases are TGTGCCAGCAGCTTATCTACAGGACTTAATGAAAAACTGTTTTTT. This sequence encodes CASSLSTGLNEKLFF.

The J gene is TRBJ1-1, the V gene TRBV18, with D unresolved. The CDR3 covers 17 residues. Looked up from germline, CDR1 is KGHSH and CDR2 is LQKENI. V gave up 0 bases and J gave up 1 base, with 15 bases separating them. The CDR3 sequence is CASSPPGSGGRNTEAFF. In DNA, the CDR3 is TGTGCCAGCTCACCACCGGGGAGCGGCGGACGGAACACTGAAGCTTTCTTT.

This clonotype has a handful of counts. V gene TRBV6-5 combines with J gene TRBJ1-2; the D gene is possibly TRBD1 (6 bases). From germline, CDR1 is MNHEY and CDR2 SVGAGI. This CDR3 spans 17 amino acids. V was cut by 7 bases and J by 4 bases, with 25 bases left in between. This chain's CDR3 is CASTLTGASPSRYGYTF. For the CDR3, the DNA is TGTGCCAGCACCCTAACGGGGGCGTCTCCTTCCCGCTATGGCTACACCTTC.

The chain joins TRBV4-1 to TRBJ2-1; 7 bases line up with TRBD2. This CDR3 spans 14 amino acids. After removal of 4 bases from V and 5 bases from J, the junction contained 5 bases not matched to a gene. Germline assignment: CDR1 MGHRA and CDR2 YSYEKL. The DNA of the CDR3 is TGCGCCAGCAGCCCCACGACTAGCAACAATGAGCAGTTCTTC. Translating it yields CASSPTTSNNEQFF.

In its sample, this clonotype was seen many times. J is TRBJ2-7 and V is TRBV28; a possible D gene is TRBD1 (5 bases). This CDR3 has 13 residues. In germline, CDR1 is MDHEN, CDR2 SYDVKM. V dropped 4 bases and J dropped 0 bases, with 7 bases sitting between them. The CDR3 sequence: CASSSTDSYEQYF. In DNA, the CDR3 is TGTGCCAGCAGTTCGACAGACTCCTACGAGCAGTACTTC.

In its sample, this clonotype was seen many times. The chain couples TRBV13 to TRBJ2-7; either TRBD1 or TRBD2 may supply D (6 bases each). Trimming pared 5 bases from V and 2 bases from J, leaving 16 bases between. The germline gives CDR1 PRHDT, CDR2 FYEKMQ (reference sequence). This CDR3 contains 15 residues. The CDR3 is CASSAQGGPTYEQYF. The CDR3 nucleotides read TGTGCCAGCAGCGCCCAAGGGGGGCCCACCTACGAGCAGTACTTC. The whole variable domain, remainder taken from reference TRBV13 and TRBJ2-7, is AAGVIQSPRHLIKEKRETATLKCYPIPRHDTVYWYQQGPGQDPQFLISFYEKMQSDKGSIPDRFSAQQFSDYHSELNMSSLELGDSALYFCASSAQGGPTYEQYFGPGTRLTVT.

The sample holds many counts of this clonotype. This chain joins TRBV29-1 and TRBJ2-7; D remains unclear. Trimming took off 4 bases at V and 2 bases at J, with 6 bases between the two ends. The V gene's germline CDR1 is SQVTM and CDR2 ANQGSEA. The CDR3 covers 11 residues. The CDR3 region is CSVGDAYEQYF. In DNA, the CDR3 is TGCAGCGTTGGGGATGCCTACGAGCAGTACTTC.

The sample holds many counts of this clonotype. A read error may account for a junction end that differs from germline. V usage is TRBV29-1 and J usage is TRBJ1-3; unclear D gene. This CDR3 is built from 13 residues. From germline, CDR1 is SQVTM and CDR2 ANQGSEA. CDR3 residues: CSAQAASRNTIYF. CDR3 DNA: TGCAGCGCTCAAGCAGCCTCTCGAAACACCATATATTTT.

The gene calls are TRBV12-3 or TRBV12-4 and TRBJ2-7, with a possible D match to TRBD1 (7 bases). This CDR3 region has 14 residues. Between the trimmed V and J ends, which lost 6 bases and 7 bases, there was a span of 19 bases. The CDR3 spells CASSPLEGAGEQYF. The CDR3 DNA reads TGTGCCAGCAGCCCCTTGGAGGGGGCGGGGGAGCAGTACTTC.

This clonotype has a count of ten or more. DNA for the CDR3: TGTGCCAGCAGTTACGGTACGGGGACCTACGAGCAGTACTTC. Amino acids: CASSYGTGTYEQYF. The chain links TRBV6-5 to TRBJ2-7; D may be TRBD2 (5 bases). V shed 2 bases and J shed 2 bases, with 10 bases lying between them. Germline V gene sequence: CDR1 MNHEY, CDR2 SVGAGI. This CDR3 spans 14 amino acids.

This clonotype was recorded at least ten times. One junction end disagrees with the germline gene, perhaps due to a read error. V and J are TRBV27 and TRBJ1-5, with D possibly being TRBD1 (5 bases). Germline loops: CDR1 MNHEY, CDR2 SMNVEV (reference sequence). The CDR3 runs to 15 residues. CDR3 residues: CASSLSAWGNQPQHF. The DNA for the CDR3 is TGTGCCAGCAGCTTATCGGCGTGGGGGAATCAGCCCCAGCATTTT.

This clonotype has more than one count but fewer than ten. V gene TRBV7-9 combines with J gene TRBJ2-7, with 11 positions matching TRBD2. This CDR3 is 19 amino acids long. J was trimmed by 0 bases and V by 5 bases; bases with no gene match: 15. The germline V gene encodes CDR1 SEHNR and CDR2 FQNEAQ (reference sequence). The CDR3: CASSPTGTSGIRSSYEQYF. DNA for the CDR3: TGTGCCAGCAGCCCTACCGGGACTAGCGGAATCCGCAGCTCCTACGAGCAGTACTTC.

This clonotype has just a few counts. The V gene is TRBV24-1, the J gene TRBJ2-2; D is unclear. Germline CDR1 reads KGHDR; CDR2 reads SFDVKD. The CDR3 is 16 residues long. V was pared by 4 bases and J by 6 bases, with 17 bases between. The CDR3 sequence: CATSETAGIWAGELFF. DNA of the CDR3: TGTGCCACCAGTGAAACTGCAGGAATTTGGGCCGGGGAGCTGTTTTTT.

This clonotype was observed at least ten times. This chain connects TRBV20-1 to TRBJ2-7; 14 nucleotides align to TRBD2. The junction had 5 bases not matched to a gene; V was cut back by 7 bases and J by 3 bases. The germline gives CDR1 DFQATT, CDR2 SNEGSKA (reference sequence). The length of the CDR3 is 14 residues. The CDR3 loop is CSVGLAGGGYEQYF. CDR3 bases: TGCAGTGTCGGACTAGCGGGAGGAGGCTACGAGCAGTACTTC.

The sample holds many counts of this clonotype. The chain has TRBV7-8 and TRBJ2-3; D gene ambiguous. Germline values: CDR1 SGHVS, CDR2 FQNEAQ. The CDR3 is 13 residues long. The V and J ends lost 1 base and 1 base respectively, with 3 bases between them. As DNA, the CDR3 is TGTGCCAGCAGCTTAGTCCGCACAGATACGCAGTATTTT. This sequence encodes CASSLVRTDTQYF.

This clonotype appeared many times. The chain combines TRBV10-3 with TRBJ2-5; TRBD2 matches 10 bases. The length of the CDR3 is 13 residues. V trimming: 9 bases; J trimming: 5 bases; junction bases outside the gene matches: 6. Germline V lookup: CDR1 ENHRY, CDR2 SYGVKD. In DNA, the CDR3 is TGTGCCATTTCTAGCGGGAGTGGTGAGACCCAGTACTTC. Its translation is CAISSGSGETQYF.